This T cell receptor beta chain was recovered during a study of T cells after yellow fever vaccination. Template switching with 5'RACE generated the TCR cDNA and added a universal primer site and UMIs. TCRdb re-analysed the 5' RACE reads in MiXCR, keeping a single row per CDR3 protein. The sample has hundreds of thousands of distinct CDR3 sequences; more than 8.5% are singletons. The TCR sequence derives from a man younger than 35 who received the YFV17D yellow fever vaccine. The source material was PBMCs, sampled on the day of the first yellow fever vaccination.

Here the CDR3 reads CASNLRAVGTQYF. Here the CDR3 DNA reads TGTGCCAGCAACCTAAGAGCAGTGGGGACCCAGTACTTC. The genes are TRBV2 and TRBJ2-5; D uncertain. This CDR3 has 13 residues. The germline V gene encodes CDR1 SNHLY and CDR2 FYNNEI. V shed 7 bases and J shed 7 bases, with 16 bases lying between them.